A few counts support the clone carrying this T cell receptor beta chain. As yet, its antigen is unknown. These data belong to a study of shared clonotypes between healthy human individuals. Study overall: Ranging from 18 to 49 in age, donors were two women and three men.

Per the original methods: ImmunoSEQ junction-only sequences lacked quality scores, so their filtering differed. Sequenced by immunoSEQ multiplex PCR; TCRdb stores in-frame clones only, minus some. The DNA was the basis for D and trimming; V, J and clone size are from that table. Of 640,000 or so clones in the sample, approximately 75% were seen once. Whole-study findings and limits: Owing to a small donor count, the genetic and exposure-history diversity represented was limited.

Only Caucasian adults living in Nashville, Tennessee made up the donor group. The ends were cut back, 6 bases at V and 0 bases at J, with 18 bases in the middle. The germline V gene encodes CDR1 SNHLY and CDR2 FYNNEI. This CDR3 region has 16 residues. The chain is built from TRBV2 and TRBJ2-7; D might be TRBD1 or TRBD2, each matching 5 bases. Sequenced material: memory CD4+ T cells sorted from blood. The subset denotes: CD45RA-negative fraction. The sequence was collected from a woman younger than 45 in good health. Written as DNA, the CDR3 is TGTGCCAGCAGGCCCAGGGCCGGAGGCTTCTCCTACGAGCAGTACTTC. It is translated as CASRPRAGGFSYEQYF.